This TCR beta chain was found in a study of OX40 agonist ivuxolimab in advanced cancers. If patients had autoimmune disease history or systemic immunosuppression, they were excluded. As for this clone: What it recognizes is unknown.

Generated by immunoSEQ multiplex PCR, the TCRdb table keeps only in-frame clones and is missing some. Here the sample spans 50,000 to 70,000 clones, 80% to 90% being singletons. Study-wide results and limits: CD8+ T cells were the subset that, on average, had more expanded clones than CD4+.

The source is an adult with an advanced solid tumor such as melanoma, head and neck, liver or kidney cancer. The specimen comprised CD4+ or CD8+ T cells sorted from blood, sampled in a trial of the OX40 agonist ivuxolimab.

The CDR3 sequence: CASSGGENYNEQFF. CDR3 nucleotide sequence: TGCGCCAGCAGTGGCGGGGAAAACTACAATGAGCAGTTCTTC. V usage is TRBV10-1 and J usage is TRBJ2-1; the D gene is possibly TRBD2 (6 bases). This CDR3 spans 14 amino acids. The germline V and J ends were trimmed by 4 bases and 3 bases, with 10 bases remaining between them. The germline gives CDR1 WNHNN, CDR2 SYGVQD (reference sequence).